The 27 T cell receptor beta chains below all came from one sample that was sequenced in a study of T cells in Graves' hyperthyroidism and ophthalmopathy. Amplified TCR beta CDR3 regions derived from RNA transcripts. First-round RT-PCR of the TCR CDR3 relied on the HTBI primer set. TCRdb used MiXCR to reprocess the multiplex PCR reads, holding one entry per CDR3 protein. Of roughly 580,000 distinct CDR3 sequences in the sample, around 45% were seen once. The sequencing input was peripheral blood or thyroid tissue (not recorded which). The receptors here all came from a woman younger than 30 with Graves' hyperthyroidism.

The table lists this clonotype with a few counts. The rearrangement joins TRBV7-6 to TRBJ2-7; maybe TRBD2 (6 bases). Germline assignment: CDR1 SGHVS and CDR2 FNYEAQ. V was trimmed by 0 bases and J by 7 bases, leaving 19 bases between them. The CDR3 totals 16 residues. CDR3 DNA sequence: TGTGCCAGCAGCTTAGCCGTAAGACTAGGCCTGGAGGAGCAGTACTTC. It encodes CASSLAVRLGLEEQYF.

The rearrangement joins TRBV19 to TRBJ1-1; D possibly corresponds to TRBD1 (6 bases). V gave up 5 bases and J gave up 0 bases, with 13 bases separating them. Germline CDR1 is LNHDA and CDR2 is SQIVND (reference sequence). This CDR3 contains 15 residues. The CDR3 coding sequence is TGTGCCAGTAGTTTCCGGACAGACATGAACACTGAAGCTTTCTTT. Residues: CASSFRTDMNTEAFF.

The J gene is TRBJ1-2, the V gene TRBV25-1; 7 nucleotides match TRBD1. Germline assignment: CDR1 MGHDK and CDR2 SYGVNS. The CDR3 covers 15 residues. The J segment lost 4 bases and the V segment lost 4 bases, leaving 9 bases of the junction unmatched. CDR3 DNA: TGTGCCAGCAGTGGACAGGGATATGAAGGCTATGGCTACACCTTC. It encodes CASSGQGYEGYGYTF.

This clonotype was counted at least ten times. The rearrangement links TRBV20-1 to TRBJ1-1, with TRBD1 identical over 10 bases. Germline V gives CDR1 DFQATT, CDR2 SNEGSKA (reference sequence). V trimming: 1 base; J trimming: 4 bases; junction bases outside the gene matches: 0. This CDR3 is built from 13 residues. Here the CDR3 reads CSARGQGATEAFF. As DNA, the CDR3 is TGCAGTGCTAGAGGACAGGGGGCCACTGAAGCTTTCTTT.

This chain links TRBV20-1 with TRBJ2-7; 10 bases agree with TRBD2. There are 13 residues in the CDR3. Germline values: CDR1 DFQATT, CDR2 SNEGSKA (reference sequence). J was trimmed by 2 bases and V by 4 bases; bases with no gene match: 2. CDR3 nucleotide sequence: TGCAGTGCTAAAGCGGGAGGGACCTACGAGCAGTACTTC. This translates into CSAKAGGTYEQYF.

The chain combines TRBV9 with TRBJ1-1, with D unclear. V gave up 4 bases and J gave up 4 bases, with 14 bases separating them. CDR1 and CDR2 from the germline V gene are SGDLS and YYNGEE. This CDR3 is built from 14 residues. The CDR3 region has the DNA TGTGCCAGCAGCTCGCGCGGGGTCAGCACTGAAGCTTTCTTT. Translating gives CASSSRGVSTEAFF.

The CDR3 DNA reads TGTGCCACCATCGGGCTAGCGGGAGCCTACGAGCAGTACTTC. This encodes CATIGLAGAYEQYF. V gene TRBV10-3 combines with J gene TRBJ2-7, with TRBD2 identical over 10 bases. CDR1 ENHRY and CDR2 SYGVKD come from the germline V gene. J was trimmed by 2 bases and V by 10 bases; bases with no gene match: 8. This CDR3 has 14 residues.

The V and J genes are TRBV25-1 and TRBJ1-1, with D hard to call. CDR3 size: 13 residues. V lost 8 bases and J 0 bases, leaving 10 bases between the germline ends. CDR1 and CDR2 (germline): MGHDK, SYGVNS. As DNA, the CDR3 is TGTGCCAGCGTAAATTCGGTGAACACTGAAGCTTTCTTT. Its translation is CASVNSVNTEAFF.

J is TRBJ1-3 and V is TRBV2; 8 bases fit TRBD1. Trimming removed 2 bases from V and 2 bases from J; junction bases left unmatched: 5. Germline V gene data show CDR1 as SNHLY and CDR2 as FYNNEI. The length of the CDR3 is 16 residues. DNA of the CDR3: TGTGCCAGCAGTGAAAGGCCGACAGGGGCTGGAAACACCATATATTTT. Encoded protein: CASSERPTGAGNTIYF.

This rearrangement joins TRBV9 to TRBJ2-7, with D perhaps TRBD1 or TRBD2 (5 bases each). CDR3 length equals 13 residues. V gave up 0 bases and J gave up 5 bases, with 9 bases separating them. Germline-derived CDR1 and CDR2 are SGDLS and YYNGEE. CDR3 region: CASSVDLGDEQYF. The CDR3 coding sequence is TGTGCCAGCAGCGTAGATTTGGGGGACGAGCAGTACTTC.

V is TRBV12-3 or TRBV12-4 and J is TRBJ1-5; TRBD1 matches at 8 bases. The CDR3 has 16 amino acids. V dropped 3 bases and J dropped 0; count of bases not matched to a gene: 4. The CDR3 loop reads CASSFRDRHSNQPQHF. CDR3 nucleotides: TGTGCCAGCAGTTTTCGGGACAGGCATAGCAATCAGCCCCAGCATTTT.

This clonotype has just a few counts. The chain recombines TRBV19 with TRBJ1-5; maybe TRBD1 (5 bases). The CDR3 is 13 residues long. V gave up 4 bases and J gave up 5 bases, with 9 bases separating them. The V gene's germline CDR1 is LNHDA and CDR2 SQIVND (reference sequence). The CDR3 sequence: CASSRTNDQPQHF. The CDR3 coding sequence is TGTGCCAGTAGTAGGACAAATGATCAGCCCCAGCATTTT.

The chain links TRBV25-1 to TRBJ1-2; D is ambiguous. V was shortened by 9 bases and J by 7 bases, with 9 bases between the two germline ends. Per germline, CDR1 MGHDK and CDR2 SYGVNS. This CDR3 is 10 amino acids long. The CDR3 DNA reads TGTGCCAGGGTGTCGATTGGCTACACCTTC. Its protein is CARVSIGYTF.

A note on this clonotype: A much larger clone sits a single nucleotide away, making a read error possible. This chain's CDR3 is CASSGVLTHF. The CDR3, as DNA: TGTGCCAGCAGTGGAGTCCTAACCCACTTC. The chain employs TRBV2 and TRBJ2-7; no definite D call. From germline, CDR1 is SNHLY and CDR2 FYNNEI. This CDR3 region has 10 residues.

This clonotype was seen repeatedly, ten times or more. This CDR3 reads CSARGDRNSETQYF. DNA for the CDR3: TGCAGTGCTAGAGGGGATAGGAACAGTGAGACCCAGTACTTC. The rearrangement uses TRBV20-1 and TRBJ2-5; D is unresolved. Germline lookup yields CDR1 DFQATT and CDR2 SNEGSKA (reference sequence). The CDR3 runs to 14 residues. V was clipped by 1 base and J by 5 bases, with 14 bases between them.

The rearrangement uses TRBV20-1 and TRBJ1-1; TRBD1 agrees at 8 bases. Germline V gene lookup returns CDR1 DFQATT and CDR2 SNEGSKA (reference sequence). Trimming at V came to 6 bases and at J to 4 bases, leaving 28 bases not matched to a gene. The CDR3 sequence is 20 residues long. This CDR3 is CSATNPIGGQGAGQVTEAFF. The CDR3 DNA follows: TGCAGTGCAACGAACCCTATCGGCGGGCAGGGGGCGGGTCAGGTCACTGAAGCTTTCTTT.

This chain uses TRBV2 with TRBJ1-6, with TRBD1 as a possible D gene (5 bases). Trimming left V 5 bases short and J 4 bases short, with 12 bases between. This CDR3 is 15 amino acids long. Germline V gene sequence: CDR1 SNHLY, CDR2 FYNNEI. The CDR3 is CASSYSGRYNSPLHF. DNA of the CDR3: TGTGCCAGCAGTTATTCGGGACGGTATAATTCACCCCTCCACTTT.

This clonotype was detected many times. The chain couples TRBV10-3 to TRBJ1-2; TRBD1 aligns across 9 bases. Germline CDR1 reads ENHRY; CDR2 reads SYGVKD. V dropped 0 bases and J dropped 4; count of bases not matched to a gene: 6. CDR3 length equals 16 residues. In nucleotides, the CDR3 is TGTGCCATCAGTGAGTCGGACAGGGGCCGCCGCTATGGCTACACCTTC. It translates to CAISESDRGRRYGYTF.

The chain has TRBV19 and TRBJ1-6, with 7 positions matching TRBD1. With 7 bases clipped from V and 10 bases from J, the junction kept 7 bases outside the gene matches. The CDR3 is 13 residues long. Per the germline V gene, CDR1 is LNHDA and CDR2 is SQIVND (reference sequence). Written as DNA, the CDR3 is TGTGCCAGTACCATCCCAGGGGGATCACCCCTCCACTTT. It encodes CASTIPGGSPLHF.

A remark on this clonotype: The junction departs from germline at one end; a sequencing error may be responsible. J is TRBJ1-1 and V is TRBV5-6; TRBD1 is a possible D gene (5 bases). The CDR3 has 12 amino acids. Germline V gene data show CDR1 as SGHDT and CDR2 as YYEEEE. The CDR3 coding sequence is TGTGCCAACAGCCTGAAGGGGTTGCAAGCTTTCTTT. Translation gives CANSLKGLQAFF.

The rearrangement uses TRBV5-1 and TRBJ2-5; D tentatively fits TRBD1 or TRBD2 (5 bases each). Trimming removed 3 bases from V and 11 bases from J, with 23 bases in between. The CDR3 is 15 amino acids. Germline V lookup: CDR1 SGHRS, CDR2 YFSETQ. The CDR3 sequence is CASSSQTRGADTQYF. DNA of the CDR3: TGCGCCAGCAGCTCTCAAACCCGGGGCGCAGATACGCAGTACTTC.

This chain joins TRBV7-9 and TRBJ2-3; 7 bases fit TRBD2. Per the germline V gene, CDR1 is SEHNR and CDR2 is FQNEAQ (reference sequence). The CDR3 covers 13 residues. V lost 3 bases to trimming and J lost 6 bases; unmatched junction nucleotides: 3. This CDR3 reads CASSFGGSDTQYF. Written as DNA, the CDR3 is TGTGCCAGCAGCTTCGGGGGGTCGGATACGCAGTATTTT. Using reference TRBV7-9 and TRBJ2-3 for the parts outside the CDR3, the full variable domain is DTGVSQNPRHKITKRGQNVTFRCDPISEHNRLYWYRQTLGQGPEFLTYFQNEAQLEKSRLLSDRFSAERPKGSFSTLEIQRTEQGDSAMYLCASSFGGSDTQYFGPGTRLTVL.

This clonotype has only one observation. The rearrangement uses TRBV6-5 and TRBJ2-5; 9 bases are a match to TRBD1. V dropped 3 bases and J dropped 5; count of bases not matched to a gene: 7. The CDR3 is 15 residues long. Germline values: CDR1 MNHEY, CDR2 SVGAGI. The CDR3 bases are TGTGCCAGCAGTTATGATTTTGGACAGGGGGAGACCCAGTACTTC. Encoded protein: CASSYDFGQGETQYF.

This clonotype was seen ten or more times. J is TRBJ1-1 and V is TRBV29-1; D is unresolved. Trimming cost V 6 bases and J 11 bases, with 22 bases left between them. The germline CDR1 and CDR2 sequences are SQVTM and ANQGSEA. The CDR3 covers 13 residues. CDR3 sequence: CSVPGRKIWEAFF. For the CDR3, the DNA is TGCAGCGTACCCGGCCGTAAGATTTGGGAGGCTTTCTTT.

Details on this clonotype: A much bigger clone sits one base away, suggesting this may be a read error. The J gene is TRBJ1-1, the V gene TRBV5-1; D unresolved. Germline-derived CDR1 and CDR2 are SGHRS and YFSETQ. The CDR3 covers 13 residues. The CDR3 sequence: CAGSLKGGTEAFF. CDR3 sequence (DNA): TGCGCCGGCAGCTTGAAAGGTGGCACTGAAGCTTTCTTT.

Of note for this clonotype: The junction departs from germline at one end; a sequencing error may be responsible. V is TRBV9 and J is TRBJ1-4; 9 positions agree with TRBD1. Germline CDR1 is SGDLS and CDR2 is YYNGEE. This CDR3 spans 14 amino acids. CDR3 loop: CASSPGQGPEKLFF. The CDR3 nucleotides read TGTGCCAGCAGCCCAGGACAGGGGCCTGAAAAGCTGTTTTTT.

This clonotype was recorded many times. The chain has TRBV30 and TRBJ1-1; D uncertain. V dropped 5 bases and J dropped 4 bases, with 11 bases sitting between them. The CDR3 runs to 12 residues. Germline lookup yields CDR1 GTSNPN and CDR2 SVGIG (reference sequence). Here the CDR3 reads CAWRWGGTEAFF. CDR3 in DNA: TGTGCCTGGCGTTGGGGTGGCACTGAAGCTTTCTTT.